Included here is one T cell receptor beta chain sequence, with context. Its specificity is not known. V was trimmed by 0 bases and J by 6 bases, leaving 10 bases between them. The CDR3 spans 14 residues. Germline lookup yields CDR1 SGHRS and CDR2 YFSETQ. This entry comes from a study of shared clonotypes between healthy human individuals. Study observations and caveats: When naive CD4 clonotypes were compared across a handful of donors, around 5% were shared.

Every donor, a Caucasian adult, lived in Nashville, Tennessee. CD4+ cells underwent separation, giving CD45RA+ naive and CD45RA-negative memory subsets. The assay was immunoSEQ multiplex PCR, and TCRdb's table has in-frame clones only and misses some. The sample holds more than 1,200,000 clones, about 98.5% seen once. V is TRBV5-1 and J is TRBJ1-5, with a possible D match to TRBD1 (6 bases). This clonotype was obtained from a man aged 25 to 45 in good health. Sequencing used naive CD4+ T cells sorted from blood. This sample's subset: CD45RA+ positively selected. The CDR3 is CASSLVSGAQPQHF. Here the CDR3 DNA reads TGCGCCAGCAGCTTGGTATCAGGGGCTCAGCCCCAGCATTTT.